This T cell receptor beta chain was sequenced during a study of shared clonotypes between healthy human individuals. As for this clone: The antigen is undetermined. Other DNA sequences of this sample code for an identical CDR3.

Trimming took 0 bases from V and 1 from J, leaving 9 bases between them. CDR3 length equals 15 residues. CDR1 is MNHEY, CDR2 SVGAGI, per germline. Every immunoSEQ plate was one replicate of a subset's evenly spread DNA. The DNA input per sorted-subset replicate PCR was approximately 210 ng, corresponding to 32,000 or so T cell genomes. The method was immunoSEQ multiplex PCR; TCRdb's version includes in-frame clones alone and lacks a portion of them. The profile covers about 2 million clones, with 85% to 95% appearing a single time and 0.13% taken by the ten largest. Whole-study results and caveats: Generally, naive subsets (rather than memory subsets) showed larger estimated richness.

J is TRBJ1-1 and V is TRBV6-5; D call uncertain. The sample comprised naive CD4+ T cells sorted from blood. Sample subset: CD45RA+ positively selected. The TCR comes from a young man in good health. The CDR3 loop reads CASSYSGLSNTEAFF. The DNA of the CDR3 is TGTGCCAGCAGTTACTCGGGGTTGTCGAACACTGAAGCTTTCTTT.